A single sample is the source of the 11 T cell receptor beta chains below, sequenced in a study of T cells in Graves' hyperthyroidism and ophthalmopathy. The source material, RNA transcripts, was used to amplify TCR beta CDR3 regions. The primer set for the first-round RT-PCR of the TCR CDR3 was HTBI. TCRdb independently ran MiXCR on the multiplex PCR reads; one entry per CDR3 protein. The sample includes about 610,000 distinct CDR3 sequences, roughly 50% of them seen just once. Specimen: peripheral blood or thyroid tissue (not recorded which). The receptors stem from a woman under 30 with Graves' hyperthyroidism.

The chain couples TRBV15 to TRBJ2-5; TRBD1 is a possible D gene (6 bases). This CDR3 region has 14 residues. V lost 3 bases and J 2 bases, leaving 10 bases between the germline ends. Looked up from germline, CDR1 is LNHNV and CDR2 is YYDKDF (reference sequence). In DNA form, the CDR3 reads TGTGCCACCAGCAGGGACAGTGCACAAGAGACCCAGTACTTC. This gives the protein CATSRDSAQETQYF.

In this sample, this clonotype turned up many times. The V gene is TRBV11-2, the J gene TRBJ2-5; D unresolved. The CDR3 contains 13 residues. The V and J ends lost 5 bases and 1 base respectively, with 8 bases between them. The germline V gene has CDR1 SGHAT and CDR2 FQNNGV. The chain's CDR3 is CASSPYAQETQYF. The CDR3 coding sequence is TGTGCCAGCAGCCCCTACGCCCAAGAGACCCAGTACTTC.

In its sample, this clonotype was seen many times. The chain combines TRBV6-4 with TRBJ1-1; the D gene is possibly TRBD1 (5 bases). V was cut by 6 bases and J by 3 bases, with 11 bases left in between. The CDR3 has 13 residues. Per the germline V gene, CDR1 is MRHNA and CDR2 is SNTAGT. CDR3 sequence reads: CASSPRADTEAFF. In DNA, the CDR3 is TGTGCCAGCAGCCCCAGGGCAGACACTGAAGCTTTCTTT.

This clonotype has ten or more counts. V gene TRBV7-8 combines with J gene TRBJ2-7; D remains unclear. Germline V gives CDR1 SGHVS, CDR2 FQNEAQ. V dropped 5 bases and J dropped 6 bases, with 11 bases sitting between them. The CDR3 is 12 residues long. The CDR3 spells CASSRGSFEQYF. The DNA for the CDR3 is TGTGCCAGCAGCCGAGGAAGTTTCGAGCAGTACTTC.

This clonotype was counted at least ten times. The CDR3 sequence: CATSRRGQTGELFF. In nucleotides, the CDR3 is TGTGCCACCAGCAGGAGGGGACAGACCGGGGAGCTGTTTTTT. The V gene is TRBV15, the J gene TRBJ2-2; 7 nucleotides line up with TRBD1. Germline V gives CDR1 LNHNV, CDR2 YYDKDF (reference sequence). After removal of 3 bases from V and 5 bases from J, the junction contained 3 bases not matched to a gene. There are 14 residues in the CDR3. Using reference TRBV15 and TRBJ2-2 for the parts outside the CDR3, the full variable domain is DAMVIQNPRYQVTQFGKPVTLSCSQTLNHNVMYWYQQKSSQAPKLLFHYYDKDFNNEADTPDNFQSRRPNTSFCFLDIRSPGLGDTAMYLCATSRRGQTGELFFGEGSRLTVL.

This clonotype was seen repeatedly, ten times or more. CDR3 in DNA: TGTGCCACCAGTGATTTCTTTCTTGGGGATACGCAGTATTTT. Residues: CATSDFFLGDTQYF. This chain connects TRBV24-1 to TRBJ2-3; D not resolved. CDR3 length equals 14 residues. Germline assignment: CDR1 KGHDR and CDR2 SFDVKD. The V and J ends lost 1 base and 6 bases respectively, with 10 bases between them.

At least ten counts were recorded for this clonotype. It may be a read error: a sequence one base away is much more abundant. The genes are TRBV2 and TRBJ1-5; no firm D call. CDR1 is SNHLY and CDR2 is FYNNEI in the germline V gene. The CDR3 covers 14 residues. CDR3 in DNA: TGTGCCAGCAGTGGTCGATCCGCGGGTCAGTCCCAGCATTTT. This translates into CASSGRSAGQSQHF.

Worth noting for this clonotype: At one end the junction does not follow the germline gene, possibly because of a read error. CDR3 sequence reads: CVSSLLRGGQYF. CDR3 bases: TGTGTCAGCAGTTTACTAAGGGGGGGGCAGTACTTC. The chain couples TRBV12-3 or TRBV12-4 to TRBJ2-7; weak D call: TRBD2 (7 bases). The CDR3 length is 12 residues.

This clonotype was seen ten or more times. The rearrangement joins TRBV5-5 to TRBJ1-1, with a possible D match to TRBD1 (6 bases). The CDR3 loop spans 15 amino acids. V was cut by 4 bases and J by 1 base, with 14 bases left in between. CDR1 SGHKS and CDR2 YYEKEE come from the germline V gene (reference sequence). The CDR3 here is CASSPARGRNTEAFF. The CDR3 DNA sequence: TGTGCCAGCAGCCCGGCCAGGGGAAGGAACACTGAAGCTTTCTTT.

This clonotype was counted many times. V is TRBV5-1 and J is TRBJ2-7; 11 nucleotides match TRBD2. In germline, CDR1 is SGHRS, CDR2 YFSETQ. Trimming at V came to 3 bases and at J to 6 bases, leaving 5 bases not matched to a gene. The CDR3 sequence is 14 residues long. The chain's CDR3 is CASSSGTSGSEQYF. The CDR3 coding sequence is TGCGCCAGCAGCTCCGGGACTAGCGGTTCCGAGCAGTACTTC.

This clonotype showed up many times. The chain combines TRBV24-1 with TRBJ2-5; 9 bases are shared with TRBD1. V lost 3 bases to trimming and J lost 2 bases; unmatched junction nucleotides: 6. Germline V lookup: CDR1 KGHDR, CDR2 SFDVKD. The CDR3 consists of 16 residues. For the CDR3, the DNA is TGTGCCACCAGTGATCCGGGACAGGGTCGGCAAGAGACCCAGTACTTC. Translation gives CATSDPGQGRQETQYF.